The rows below give T cell receptor beta chains drawn from one sample of a study of OX40 agonist ivuxolimab in advanced cancers. Libraries were prepared by immunoSEQ multiplex PCR; TCRdb keeps only in-frame clonotypes and omits some of them. The sample records 77,000 or so clones, roughly 90% being singletons. Sequenced material: CD4+ or CD8+ T cells sorted from blood, taken in a trial of the OX40 agonist ivuxolimab. Source of these receptors: an adult with an advanced solid tumor such as melanoma, head and neck, liver or kidney cancer. CDR3s leave out the opening cysteine and the closing phenylalanine or tryptophan.

v_gene	CDR3aa
TRBV27	ASSLTGQGRQETQY
TRBV15	ATSTNQGVAQPQH
TRBV6-6	ASSPLANQARETQY
TRBV4-3	ASSQSWVSTDTQY
TRBV5-6	ASSPGAGNTIY
TRBV6-6	ASSPSPDTQY
TRBV10-1	ASSGAGIASSTDTQY
TRBV14	ASSLYRESYEQY
TRBV18	ASSPEGDYGYT
TRBV11-3	ASRRGFEGAGETQY
TRBV5-1	ASSLESASGYNEQF
TRBV19	ASSFERGGGTEAF
TRBV7-2	ASSLRRNYNEQF
TRBV7-2	ASSPRGGGYGYT
TRBV19	ASSNGRGHNEQF
TRBV30	ASPGQGSAEQF
TRBV21-1	ASSKGHREVPGELF
TRBV6-5	ASTCRQSPSYEQY
TRBV11-2	ASSFEWETQY
TRBV28	ASTPQGGTLNQPQH
TRBV5-1	ASSVDSGNQPQH
TRBV18	ASSPETGENQPQH
TRBV30	AWNEDSGNTIY
TRBV28	ASRSGLAKRFRQF
TRBV5-5	ASSEQGVAGTEAF
TRBV6-6	ASSRPSQGDQPQH
TRBV5-1	ASSLAGLAGINEQF
TRBV10-3	AISESTDGGAASLRTDTQY
TRBV7-3	ASSSTGIGGANVLT
TRBV7-2	ASSLVRLQQY
TRBV18	ASSPTSGSRGEQY
TRBV7-9	ASSLGGISYEQY
TRBV19	ASSIYGSGVGIQY
TRBV10-3	AISESVGANEKLF
TRBV27	ASSFGRGSYNEQF
TRBV15	ATSRNRGRTDTQY
TRBV5-6	ASSLEGRGREKLF
TRBV10-3	AISEVGINYGYT
TRBV7-8	ASSFFLAGGLGTQY